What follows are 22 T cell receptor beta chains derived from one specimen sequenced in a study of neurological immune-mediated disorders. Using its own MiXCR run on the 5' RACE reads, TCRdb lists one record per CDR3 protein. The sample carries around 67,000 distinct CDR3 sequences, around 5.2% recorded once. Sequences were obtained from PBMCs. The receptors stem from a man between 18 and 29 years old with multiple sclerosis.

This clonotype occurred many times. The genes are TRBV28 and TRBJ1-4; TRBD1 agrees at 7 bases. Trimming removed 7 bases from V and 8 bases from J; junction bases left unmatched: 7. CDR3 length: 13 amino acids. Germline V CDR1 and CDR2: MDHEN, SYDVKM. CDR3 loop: CASNYRGGEKLFF. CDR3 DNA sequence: TGTGCCAGCAACTACAGGGGCGGGGAAAAACTGTTTTTT.

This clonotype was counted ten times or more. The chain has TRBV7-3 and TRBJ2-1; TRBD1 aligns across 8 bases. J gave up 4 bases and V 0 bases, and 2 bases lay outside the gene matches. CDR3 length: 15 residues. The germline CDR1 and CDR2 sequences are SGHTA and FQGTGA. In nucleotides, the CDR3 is TGTGCCAGCAGCTTAACGCGGACAGGGTACAATGAGCAGTTCTTC. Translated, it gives CASSLTRTGYNEQFF.

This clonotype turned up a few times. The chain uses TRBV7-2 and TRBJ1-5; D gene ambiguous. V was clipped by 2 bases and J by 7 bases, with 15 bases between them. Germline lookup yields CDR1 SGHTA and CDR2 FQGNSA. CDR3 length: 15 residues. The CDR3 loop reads CASSLNYGDDQPQHF. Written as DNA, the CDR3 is TGTGCCAGCAGCTTAAACTATGGGGATGACCAGCCCCAGCATTTT.

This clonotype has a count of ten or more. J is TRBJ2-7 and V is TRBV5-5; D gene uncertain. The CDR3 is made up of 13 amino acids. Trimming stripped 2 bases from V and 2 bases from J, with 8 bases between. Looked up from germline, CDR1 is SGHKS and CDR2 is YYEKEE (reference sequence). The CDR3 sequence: CASSLASTYEQYF. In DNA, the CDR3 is TGTGCCAGCAGCTTAGCCTCTACCTACGAGCAGTACTTC. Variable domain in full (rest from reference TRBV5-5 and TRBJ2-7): DAGVTQSPTHLIKTRGQQVTLRCSPISGHKSVSWYQQVLGQGPQFIFQYYEKEERGRGNFPDRFSARQFPNYSSELNVNALLLGDSALYLCASSLASTYEQYFGPGTRLTVT.

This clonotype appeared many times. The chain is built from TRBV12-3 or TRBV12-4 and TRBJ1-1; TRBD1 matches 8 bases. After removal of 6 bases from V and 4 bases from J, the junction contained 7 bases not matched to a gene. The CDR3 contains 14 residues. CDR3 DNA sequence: TGTGCCAGCAGCCCGACAGGGGAGAGCACTGAAGCTTTCTTT. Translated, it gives CASSPTGESTEAFF.

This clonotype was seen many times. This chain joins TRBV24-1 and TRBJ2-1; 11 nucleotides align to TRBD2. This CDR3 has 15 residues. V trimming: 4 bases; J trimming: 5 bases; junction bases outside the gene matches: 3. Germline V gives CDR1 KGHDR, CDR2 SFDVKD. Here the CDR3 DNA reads TGTGCCACCAGTGACCCGACTAGCGGGAACAATGAGCAGTTCTTC. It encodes CATSDPTSGNNEQFF.

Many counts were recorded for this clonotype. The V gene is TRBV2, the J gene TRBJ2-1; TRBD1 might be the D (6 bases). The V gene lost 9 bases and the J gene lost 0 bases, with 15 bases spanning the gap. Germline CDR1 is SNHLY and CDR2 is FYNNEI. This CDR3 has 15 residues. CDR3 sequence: CASIRGLSSYNEQFF. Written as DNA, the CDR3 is TGTGCCAGTATCAGGGGTTTAAGCTCCTACAATGAGCAGTTCTTC.

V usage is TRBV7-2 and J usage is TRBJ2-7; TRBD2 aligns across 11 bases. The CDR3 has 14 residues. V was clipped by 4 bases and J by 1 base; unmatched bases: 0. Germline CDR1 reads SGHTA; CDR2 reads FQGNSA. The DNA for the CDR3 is TGTGCCAGCAGCTCTAGCGGGGGGTCCTACGAGCAGTACTTC. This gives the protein CASSSSGGSYEQYF.

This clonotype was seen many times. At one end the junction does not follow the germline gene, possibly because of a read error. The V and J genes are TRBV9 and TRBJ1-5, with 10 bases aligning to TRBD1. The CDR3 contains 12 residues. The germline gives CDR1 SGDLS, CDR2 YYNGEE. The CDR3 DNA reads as TGTGCCAGGACAGGGGGCAATCAGCCCCAGAATTTT. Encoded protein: CARTGGNQPQNF.

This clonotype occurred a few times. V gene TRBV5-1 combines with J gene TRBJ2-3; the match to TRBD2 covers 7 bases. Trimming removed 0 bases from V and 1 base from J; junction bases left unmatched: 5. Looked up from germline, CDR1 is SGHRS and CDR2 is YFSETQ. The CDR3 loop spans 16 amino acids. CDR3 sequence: CASSLVAGRGTDTQYF. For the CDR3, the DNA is TGCGCCAGCAGCTTGGTGGCAGGGAGGGGCACAGATACGCAGTATTTT.

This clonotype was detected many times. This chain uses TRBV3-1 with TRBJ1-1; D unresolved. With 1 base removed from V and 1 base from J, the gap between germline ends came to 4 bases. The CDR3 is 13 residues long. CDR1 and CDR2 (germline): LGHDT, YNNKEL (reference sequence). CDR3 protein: CASSQVENTEAFF. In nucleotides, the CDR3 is TGTGCCAGCAGCCAAGTTGAGAACACTGAAGCTTTCTTT.

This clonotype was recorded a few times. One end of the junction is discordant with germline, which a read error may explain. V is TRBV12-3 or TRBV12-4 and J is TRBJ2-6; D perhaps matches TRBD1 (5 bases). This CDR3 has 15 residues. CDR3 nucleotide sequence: TGTGCCAGCAGCACCCTCAGGGCTGGGGCCAAAGTCCTGACTTTC. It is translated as CASSTLRAGAKVLTF.

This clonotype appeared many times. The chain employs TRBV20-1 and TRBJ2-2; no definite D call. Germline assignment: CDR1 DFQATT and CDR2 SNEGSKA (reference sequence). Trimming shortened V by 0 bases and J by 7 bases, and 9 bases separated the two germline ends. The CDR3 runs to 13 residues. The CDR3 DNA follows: TGCAGTGCTAGAGACCCTCCCAGCGGGGAGCTGTTTTTT. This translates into CSARDPPSGELFF.

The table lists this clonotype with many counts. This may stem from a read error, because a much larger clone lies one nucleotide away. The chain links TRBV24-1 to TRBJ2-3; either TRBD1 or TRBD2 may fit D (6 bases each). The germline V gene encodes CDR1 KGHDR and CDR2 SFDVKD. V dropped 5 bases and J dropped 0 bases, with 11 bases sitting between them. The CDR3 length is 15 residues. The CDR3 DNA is TGTGCCACCAGTGGGAGGGACACAAGCACAGATACGCAGTATTTT. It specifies CATSGRDTSTDTQYF.

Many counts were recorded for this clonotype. CDR3 in DNA: TGCAGTGCTAGACAGGTACACGGTGTCACTGAAGCTTTCTTT. Protein product: CSARQVHGVTEAFF. This sequence joins TRBV20-1 and TRBJ1-1; no definite D call. CDR1 DFQATT and CDR2 SNEGSKA come from the germline V gene (reference sequence). V dropped 2 bases and J dropped 4 bases, with 14 bases sitting between them. The length of the CDR3 is 14 residues.

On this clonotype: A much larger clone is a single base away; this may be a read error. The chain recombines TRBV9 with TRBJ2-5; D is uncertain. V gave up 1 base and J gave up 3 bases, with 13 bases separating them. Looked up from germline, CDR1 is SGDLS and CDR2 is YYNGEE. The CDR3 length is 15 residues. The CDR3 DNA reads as TGTGCCAGCAGCGTAATGGCTAGAGGTGAAGAGACCCAGTACTTC. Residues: CASSVMARGEETQYF. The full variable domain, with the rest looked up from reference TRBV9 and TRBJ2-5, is DSGVTQTPKHLITATGQRVTLRCSPRSGDLSVYWYQQSLDQGLQFLIQYYNGEERAKGNILERFSAQQFPDLHSELNLSSLELGDSALYFCASSVMARGEETQYFGPGTRLLVL.

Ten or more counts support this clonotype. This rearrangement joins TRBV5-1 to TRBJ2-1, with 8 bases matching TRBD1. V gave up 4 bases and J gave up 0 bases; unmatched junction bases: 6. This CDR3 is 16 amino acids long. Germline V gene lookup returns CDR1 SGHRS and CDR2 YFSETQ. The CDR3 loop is CASSPDRGGSYNEQFF. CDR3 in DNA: TGCGCCAGCAGCCCCGACAGGGGAGGCTCCTACAATGAGCAGTTCTTC.

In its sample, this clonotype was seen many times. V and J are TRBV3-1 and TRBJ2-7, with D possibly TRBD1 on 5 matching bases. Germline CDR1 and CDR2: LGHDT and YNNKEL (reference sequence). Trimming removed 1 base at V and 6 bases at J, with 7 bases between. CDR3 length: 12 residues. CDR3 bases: TGTGCCAGCAGCCAAGTTAGGGGCGAGCAGTACTTC. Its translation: CASSQVRGEQYF.

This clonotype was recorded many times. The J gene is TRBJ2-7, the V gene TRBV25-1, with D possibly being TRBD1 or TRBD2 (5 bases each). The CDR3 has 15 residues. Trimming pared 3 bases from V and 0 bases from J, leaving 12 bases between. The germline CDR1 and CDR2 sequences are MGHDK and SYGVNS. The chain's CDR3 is CASSERGHSSYEQYF. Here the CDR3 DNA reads TGTGCCAGCAGTGAGAGGGGCCATAGCTCCTACGAGCAGTACTTC.

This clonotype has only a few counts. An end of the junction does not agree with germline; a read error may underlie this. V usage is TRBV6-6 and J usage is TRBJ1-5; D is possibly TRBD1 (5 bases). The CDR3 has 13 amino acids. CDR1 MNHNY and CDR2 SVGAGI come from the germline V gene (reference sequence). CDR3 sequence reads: CASSPGPYQPQNF. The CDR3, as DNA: TGTGCCAGCAGCCCGGGACCCTATCAGCCCCAGAATTTT.

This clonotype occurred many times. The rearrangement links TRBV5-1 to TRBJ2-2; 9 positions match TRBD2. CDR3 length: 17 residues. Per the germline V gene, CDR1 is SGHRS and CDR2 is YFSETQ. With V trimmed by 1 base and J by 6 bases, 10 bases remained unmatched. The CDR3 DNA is TGCGCCAGCAGCTTGACTTCGAATCTAGCGGGATCCGGGGAGCTGTTTTTT. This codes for CASSLTSNLAGSGELFF.

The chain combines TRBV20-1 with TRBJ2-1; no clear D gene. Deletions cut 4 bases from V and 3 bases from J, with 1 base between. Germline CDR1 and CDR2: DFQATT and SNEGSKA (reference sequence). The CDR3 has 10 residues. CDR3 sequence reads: CSANYNEQFF. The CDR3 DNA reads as TGCAGTGCTAACTACAATGAGCAGTTCTTC.